Presented here are 18 T cell receptor beta chains from one specimen sequenced in a study of T-cell memory formation after mild COVID-19. TCRdb analysed the 5' RACE reads with MiXCR anew, one entry per CDR3 protein. Among some 490,000 distinct CDR3 sequences listed, 15% to 20% were seen once. Sample: PBMCs or a T cell subset sorted from them (not recorded which). The receptors stem from an adult woman who had mild COVID-19 (a few samples of this study predate the infection). Cell type and time point are not known.

A few counts support this clonotype. The rearrangement uses TRBV20-1 and TRBJ2-7, with 11 bases that match TRBD1. V lost 4 bases and J lost 4; bases outside the gene matches: 3. Germline CDR1 reads DFQATT; CDR2 reads SNEGSKA (reference sequence). The CDR3 has 13 amino acids. The CDR3 reads CSATGTGGYEQYF. DNA for the CDR3: TGCAGTGCTACCGGGACAGGGGGATACGAGCAGTACTTC.

This clonotype was seen ten or more times. CDR3 residues: CASSQGQGRQETQYF. For the CDR3, the DNA is TGTGCCAGCAGTCAGGGACAGGGGCGACAAGAGACCCAGTACTTC. V usage is TRBV2 and J usage is TRBJ2-5; 10 bases are a match to TRBD1. Trimming at V came to 5 bases and at J to 2 bases, leaving 5 bases not matched to a gene. This CDR3 contains 15 residues. CDR1 SNHLY and CDR2 FYNNEI come from the germline V gene. Full variable domain (remainder filled in from reference TRBV2 and TRBJ2-5): EPEVTQTPSHQVTQMGQEVILRCVPISNHLYFYWYRQILGQKVEFLVSFYNNEISEKSEIFDDQFSVERPDGSNFTLKIRSTKLEDSAMYFCASSQGQGRQETQYFGPGTRLLVL.

CDR3 bases: TGTGCCTGGACTCCCCTAGCGGGGCGCACAGATACGCAGTATTTT. Its protein is CAWTPLAGRTDTQYF. J is TRBJ2-3 and V is TRBV30; 9 nucleotides line up with TRBD2. CDR1 is GTSNPN and CDR2 is SVGIG in the germline V gene (reference sequence). V dropped 4 bases and J dropped 1; count of bases not matched to a gene: 6. The CDR3 is made up of 15 amino acids.

This chain links TRBV5-6 with TRBJ2-3, with D perhaps assigned TRBD1 or TRBD2 (7 bases each). The germline V and J ends were trimmed by 6 bases and 3 bases, with 14 bases remaining between them. Germline V lookup: CDR1 SGHDT, CDR2 YYEEEE. The CDR3 totals 14 residues. CDR3 coding DNA: TGTGCCAGCAACTCAGGGGGGGATACAGATACGCAGTATTTT. Its protein is CASNSGGDTDTQYF. The full variable domain, in which reference TRBV5-6 and TRBJ2-3 provide the parts outside the CDR3, is DAGVTQSPTHLIKTRGQQVTLRCSPKSGHDTVSWYQQALGQGPQFIFQYYEEEERQRGNFPDRFSGHQFPNYSSELNVNALLLGDSALYLCASNSGGDTDTQYFGPGTRLTVL.

The J gene is TRBJ2-3, the V gene TRBV28; 7 bases map to TRBD2. Looked up from germline, CDR1 is MDHEN and CDR2 is SYDVKM. V gave up 5 bases and J gave up 5 bases; unmatched junction bases: 10. CDR3 length: 15 residues. DNA for the CDR3: TGTGCCAGCAGTCCAGGGACTACTCAGGGAGATACGCAGTATTTT. Protein sequence: CASSPGTTQGDTQYF.

This clonotype was observed a few times. This chain uses TRBV7-2 with TRBJ2-5; 8 bases align to TRBD2. With 0 bases clipped from V and 5 bases from J, the junction kept 8 bases outside the gene matches. The CDR3 extends over 16 amino acids. Germline V gene lookup returns CDR1 SGHTA and CDR2 FQGNSA. CDR3 in amino acids: CASSLAWSGGRETQYF. The CDR3 coding sequence is TGTGCCAGCAGCTTAGCGTGGAGCGGGGGAAGGGAGACCCAGTACTTC.

This chain connects TRBV5-4 to TRBJ2-3, with D tentatively TRBD1 (5 bases). CDR1 SGHNT and CDR2 YYREEE come from the germline V gene (reference sequence). Trimming took off 0 bases at V and 2 bases at J, with 10 bases between the two ends. This CDR3 has 15 amino acids. The chain's CDR3 is CASSLVGHDTDTQYF. The CDR3 DNA sequence: TGTGCCAGCAGCTTGGTAGGACACGACACAGATACGCAGTATTTT.

This chain joins TRBV5-5 and TRBJ1-6; the D is unclear. Germline V CDR1 and CDR2: SGHKS, YYEKEE (reference sequence). The CDR3 sequence is 14 residues long. The germline V and J ends were trimmed by 2 bases and 7 bases, with 10 bases remaining between them. This chain's CDR3 is CASSFRRGNSPLHF. DNA for the CDR3: TGTGCCAGCAGCTTCAGACGAGGGAATTCACCCCTCCACTTT.

This chain joins TRBV23-1 and TRBJ2-7, with D unresolved. TRBV23-1 is filed as an ORF, its function uncertain. Deletions cut 4 bases from V and 3 bases from J, with 13 bases between. The CDR3 is 14 amino acids. CDR3: CASSPPGSDYEQYF. In nucleotides, the CDR3 is TGCGCCAGCAGTCCCCCTGGATCGGACTACGAGCAGTACTTC.

The V call is TRBV12-3 or TRBV12-4, the J call TRBJ1-5, with D tentatively TRBD1 (5 bases). V lost 5 bases and J lost 4, with 15 bases in between. This CDR3 spans 15 amino acids. The CDR3: CASSPWDSSNQPQHF. CDR3 bases: TGTGCCAGCAGTCCCTGGGACTCGTCAAATCAGCCCCAGCATTTT.

This clonotype has just a few counts. The gene calls are TRBV19 and TRBJ1-5; 8 positions agree with TRBD1. Germline loops: CDR1 LNHDA, CDR2 SQIVND (reference sequence). V dropped 9 bases and J dropped 4; count of bases not matched to a gene: 8. CDR3 length: 14 residues. The CDR3 protein is CASLYRGGNQPQHF. The CDR3 DNA reads as TGTGCCAGCCTTTACAGGGGGGGGAATCAGCCCCAGCATTTT.

This clonotype was counted a few times. The genes are TRBV29-1 and TRBJ2-3; 15 bases agree with TRBD2. J gave up 3 bases and V 3 bases, and 4 bases lay outside the gene matches. CDR3 length: 16 amino acids. CDR1 is SQVTM and CDR2 is ANQGSEA in the germline V gene. The CDR3 DNA reads TGCAGCGTTGACGGGACTAGCGGGAGGATAACAGATACGCAGTATTTT. The encoded protein is CSVDGTSGRITDTQYF.

The chain couples TRBV5-1 to TRBJ1-3; 9 positions agree with TRBD1. The ends lost 4 bases at V and 1 base at J; junction bases unmatched: 6. There are 16 residues in the CDR3. CDR1 and CDR2 from the germline V gene are SGHRS and YFSETQ. The CDR3 DNA reads TGCGCCAGCAGCCGGGGACAGGGCGGATCTGGAAACACCATATATTTT. Encoded protein: CASSRGQGGSGNTIYF.

The rearrangement uses TRBV6-6 and TRBJ2-1, with a weak D call TRBD1 (5 bases). The germline CDR1 and CDR2 sequences are MNHNY and SVGAGI (reference sequence). This CDR3 region has 15 residues. V lost 7 bases to trimming and J lost 5 bases, with 18 bases between them. CDR3 protein: CASNPRRAGHNEQFF. CDR3 nucleotide sequence: TGTGCCAGCAACCCCAGGCGCGCAGGGCACAATGAGCAGTTCTTC.

This clonotype was detected a few times. The V call is TRBV7-2, the J call TRBJ2-1; no firm D call. The length of the CDR3 is 16 residues. Germline values: CDR1 SGHTA, CDR2 FQGNSA. Trimming took off 0 bases at V and 0 bases at J, with 9 bases between the two ends. The CDR3, as DNA: TGTGCCAGCAGCTTAGCTTCAGCCAGCTCCTACAATGAGCAGTTCTTC. Translating it yields CASSLASASSYNEQFF.

This clonotype was seen repeatedly, ten times or more. The chain links TRBV7-7 to TRBJ2-2; D is possibly TRBD1 (6 bases). This CDR3 is 15 amino acids long. Trimming took off 4 bases at V and 1 base at J, with 10 bases between the two ends. Germline CDR1 SSHAT, CDR2 FNYEAQ (reference sequence). The CDR3 DNA reads as TGTGCCAGCAGCTCGGGGACACGGAACACCGGGGAGCTGTTTTTT. Its protein product is CASSSGTRNTGELFF.

The J gene is TRBJ2-7, the V gene TRBV20-1; tentative D call: TRBD2 (6 bases). The germline V and J ends were trimmed by 0 bases and 3 bases, with 21 bases remaining between them. Germline CDR1 and CDR2: DFQATT and SNEGSKA (reference sequence). This CDR3 region has 17 residues. In nucleotides, the CDR3 is TGCAGTGCTAGAGAACGGAGGGGAGGACACAACCTCTACGAGCAGTACTTC. It specifies CSARERRGGHNLYEQYF.

This clonotype was recorded a few times. The J gene is TRBJ2-7, the V gene TRBV9; 10 bases align to TRBD2. Germline V gives CDR1 SGDLS, CDR2 YYNGEE. This CDR3 is 13 amino acids long. Trimming at V came to 4 bases and at J to 6 bases, leaving 4 bases not matched to a gene. CDR3 loop: CASSPRTSGEQYF. Here the CDR3 DNA reads TGTGCCAGCAGCCCTCGGACTAGCGGCGAGCAGTACTTC.